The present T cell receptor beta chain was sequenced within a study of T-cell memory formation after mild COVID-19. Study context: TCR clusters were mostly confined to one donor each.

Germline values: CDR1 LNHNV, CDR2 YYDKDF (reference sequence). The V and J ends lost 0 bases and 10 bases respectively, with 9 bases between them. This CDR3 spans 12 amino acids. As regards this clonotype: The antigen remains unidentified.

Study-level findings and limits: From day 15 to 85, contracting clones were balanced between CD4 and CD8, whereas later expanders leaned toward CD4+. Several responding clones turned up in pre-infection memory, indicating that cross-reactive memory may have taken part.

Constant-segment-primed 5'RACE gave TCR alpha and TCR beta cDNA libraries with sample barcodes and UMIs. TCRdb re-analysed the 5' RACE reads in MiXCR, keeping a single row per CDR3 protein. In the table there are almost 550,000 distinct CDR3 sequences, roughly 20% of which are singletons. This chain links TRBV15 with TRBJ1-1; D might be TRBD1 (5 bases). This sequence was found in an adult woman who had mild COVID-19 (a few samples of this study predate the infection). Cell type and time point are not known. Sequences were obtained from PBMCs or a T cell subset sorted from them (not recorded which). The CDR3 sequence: CATSRDGRGAFF. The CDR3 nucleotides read TGTGCCACCAGCAGAGATGGAAGGGGAGCTTTCTTT.